This T cell receptor beta chain was found in a study of beta chain features in type 1 diabetes listed by TCRdb under 2018. Regarding the study in general: Patients and healthy donors did not differ in mean age, gender distribution, total cell number or subset yield. Whereas all 30 or so donors provided naive and central memory subsets, regulatory and stem cell-like memory subsets were isolated from just 8 patients and roughly eight healthy donors. In the study, TCRB repertoires of sorted circulating CD4+ T cell subsets from recently diagnosed type 1 diabetes patients were compared with those of matched healthy donors. A total of approximately 99,000,000 sorted cells were examined across all samples, and RNA yield correlated strongly with the number of cells per subset.

Overall study outcomes, separate from this receptor: Only small numbers of individuals were included in the HLA sub-analyses, which left unresolved whether HLA type had any influence on TCRB rearrangement. In all four CD4+ subsets, TCRB CDR3 length was moderately but significantly shorter in type 1 diabetes patients. PCR might favor shorter templates, but patient and control samples were amplified and corrected together, so any skew would affect both groups equally. Sequencing cDNA rather than genomic DNA could over-represent highly expressing activated cells, although activation and CD3 levels did not differ between groups. At VDJ recombination sites, type 1 diabetes patients had fewer insertions and more deleted nucleotides, which implies abnormalities in thymic rearrangement. Naive, central memory and regulatory TCRB repertoires appeared to be more alike among patients than among healthy donors.

The High Capacity cDNA Reverse Transcription Kit was used to reverse transcribe all of the isolated RNA, meaning that expressed TCRB transcripts were what got sequenced. Deep immunoSEQ sequencing was applied to naive, central memory and regulatory T cell samples, giving an average of around 4 million total reads per sample. Sorted cells were lysed in RLT buffer, and RNA was extracted using DNase-treated RNeasy Micro or Mini kits according to cell number. To prevent cross-contamination, each cell subset was processed individually, whereas patient and healthy donor samples were processed jointly. The immunoSEQ multiplex PCR was used to amplify TCRB sequences from cDNA, generating 87-bp fragments that spanned the CDR3 region. The amplicons were sequenced using the Illumina HiSeq platform. Regarding the original processing steps: PCR bias was computationally corrected using synthetic template baselines, reads within Hamming distance 2 were collapsed, and singletons that could not be merged were discarded. Reads were aligned against IMGT to assign V, D and J genes, CDR3 length and insertions or deletions at six rearrangement sites. Clonotype counts were normalized to sorted cell number within each subset before computing true diversity and Gini coefficients with the tcR R package. The overlap coefficient, calculated on TCRB nucleotide sequences, was used to measure repertoire sharing. TCRdb took this table from immuneACCESS and kept in-frame rearrangements with V and J called. Such tables lack part of the clones; where checked against another copy, unresolved V genes explain under half of the gap, and the rest is unexplained. V and J calls plus clone size are reproduced from that table; the DNA served to infer D and trimming. For this sample the table gives more than 150,000 clones, of which approximately 9.1% were detected only once. The leading ten clones occupy 2% to 2.5% of the sample.

The CDR3 holds 16 amino acids from the cysteine to the phenylalanine. Just the 48-base CDR3 DNA is kept, in frame starting at base 1. V loses 4 bases at its end and J loses 7 bases; junction bases beyond the gene matches: 11. CDR1 and CDR2, looked up from the germline V gene (reference sequence), are SEHNR and FQNEAQ. A single peripheral blood draw of about 116 mL on average was collected from each donor into heparinised tubes. A BD FACSAria II and a panel including CD45RO, CCR7, CD25, CD127, CD95 and CD27 were used to sort naive, central memory, regulatory and stem cell-like memory CD4+ T cells. Every sorted population had a purity above 98%. Right away, PBMCs were isolated by Lymphoprep density gradient centrifugation and were stained directly, with no culture step. So that batch effects would be minimized, each experiment stained and sorted samples in pairs, pairing one healthy donor with one patient.

About this clone itself: Its antigen has not been determined. The sample holds no much larger clone one base away, and base qualities are not on file.

The V gene is TRBV7-9 and the J gene is TRBJ2-4, with 9 bases in between that match TRBD1. This receptor was identified in a woman between 18 and 29 years old in good health. The sample was central memory CD4+ T cells from blood. DNA sequence: TGTGCCAGCAGCTCTACCGGGACAGGGATTCCGAACATTCAGTACTTC. Its translation reads: CASSSTGTGIPNIQYF.